This T cell receptor beta chain was obtained from a study of cytomegalovirus exposure and HLA in healthy donors. Study context: Membership in the Caucasian-associated ancestry cluster was found for around 81% of nearly 400 genotyped donors.

A multiplex PCR was run with 60 Vbeta primers and 13 Jbeta primers. The repertoire was sequenced with immunoSEQ multiplex PCR; TCRdb's copy has only in-frame clones and lacks some. The data hold around 200,000 clones, with around 77% observed a single time. Remarks on this clone: Its antigen is still unknown.

Study observations and caveats: A link between a missense DCLRE1C variant and TCR beta V- and J-gene trimming emerged from a later analysis. Presence/absence comparisons presumed near-even sequencing depth among donors.

This receptor was identified in a man younger than 45 in good health and CMV-seronegative. Sequenced sample: PBMCs.

The CDR3: CASTVHTEAFF. The CDR3 DNA is TGTGCCAGCACCGTCCACACTGAAGCTTTCTTT. The chain recombines TRBV7-8 with TRBJ1-1; D is undetermined. The CDR3 contains 11 residues. The V gene's germline CDR1 is SGHVS and CDR2 FQNEAQ. With 7 bases removed from V and 3 bases from J, the gap between germline ends came to 6 bases. Full variable domain (outside the CDR3, taken from reference TRBV7-8 and TRBJ1-1): GAGVSQSPRYKVAKRGQDVALRCDPISGHVSLFWYQQALGQGPEFLTYFQNEAQLDKSGLPSDRFFAERPEGSVSTLKIQRTQQEDSAVYLCASTVHTEAFFGQGTRLTVV.